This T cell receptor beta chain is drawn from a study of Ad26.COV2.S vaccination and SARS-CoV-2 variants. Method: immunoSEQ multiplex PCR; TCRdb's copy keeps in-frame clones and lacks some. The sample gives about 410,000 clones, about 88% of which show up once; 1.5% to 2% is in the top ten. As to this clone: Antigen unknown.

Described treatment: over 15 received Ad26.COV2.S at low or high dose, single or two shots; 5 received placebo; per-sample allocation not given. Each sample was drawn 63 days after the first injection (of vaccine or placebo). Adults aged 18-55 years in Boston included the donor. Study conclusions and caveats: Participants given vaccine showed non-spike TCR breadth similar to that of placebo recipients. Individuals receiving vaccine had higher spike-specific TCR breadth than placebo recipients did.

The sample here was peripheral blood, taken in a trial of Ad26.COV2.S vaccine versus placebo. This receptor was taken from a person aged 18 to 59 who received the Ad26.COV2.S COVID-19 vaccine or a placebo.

The CDR3 is CASSLSEGGTYEQYF. The CDR3 DNA reads as TGTGCCAGCAGCTTATCCGAGGGGGGTACCTACGAGCAGTACTTC. This chain joins TRBV11-2 and TRBJ2-7; D is perhaps TRBD1 or TRBD2 (6 bases each). The V and J ends lost 2 bases and 2 bases respectively, with 13 bases between them. Germline-derived CDR1 and CDR2 are SGHAT and FQNNGV. CDR3 size: 15 residues.